The clone carrying this T cell receptor (beta chain) was seen a handful of times. Its target is unknown. Losses at the gene ends were 5 bases for V and 5 bases for J; bases not matched to a gene: 22. CDR1 and CDR2 (germline): SGHAT, FQNNGV. This CDR3 region has 20 residues. This record belongs to a study of blood T cells in healthy people across ages. The study's findings and limits: Observed TCR beta diversity showed a strong correlation with the percentage of naive T cells as measured by flow cytometry.

Then a second PCR, running roughly 7 to 11 cycles, was carried out with a sample-barcoded 5' primer and a J-beta primer mix. TCRdb redid the calling of the 5' RACE reads with MiXCR, one entry per CDR3 protein. The sample gives about 590,000 distinct CDR3 sequences, about 30% of which show up once; more than 15% is in the top ten. Sequenced input: blood. The chain has TRBV11-2 and TRBJ1-4, with 8 nucleotides matching TRBD1. This sequence originates from an elderly woman in good health. Here the CDR3 DNA reads TGTGCCAGCAGCCTAGCAGAGCCGGGACAGGTTTCACCGGGCAATGAAAAACTGTTTTTT. It encodes CASSLAEPGQVSPGNEKLFF.